This T cell receptor (beta chain) was sequenced during a study of vaccination effects on CD4 cells after COVID-19. As for the study in general: Participants each got two BNT162b2 or mRNA-1273 vaccine doses. Study results and limitations: Vaccine- and infection-induced clones showed marked clonal contraction late following vaccination.

V shed 8 bases and J shed 0 bases, with 13 bases lying between them. CDR3 size: 15 residues. CDR1 MNHNY and CDR2 SVGAGI come from the germline V gene (reference sequence). Produced via immunoSEQ multiplex PCR; TCRdb's table is partial and in-frame only. The sample holds about 41,000 clones, 70% to 85% seen once. Ahead of sequencing, the ViraFEST assay grew antigen-specific CD4+ T cells using viral peptide pools. Having been cultured for around ten days, the cells underwent CD4+ T cell isolation. People in the vaccine group had not been infected with SARS-CoV-2 before, and their nucleocapsid antibodies were negative. Every well got a few million PBMC, which were grown with around 10 IU/ml IL-2 and around 10 ug/ml peptides. Comment on this clone: Its antigen remains unidentified.

The starting material was CD4+ T cells from PBMCs cultured with HCoV-NL63 spike peptides, obtained before COVID-19 vaccination. The chain uses TRBV6-6 and TRBJ2-2; D is possibly TRBD1 (5 bases). The sequence was obtained from a human donor who received a COVID-19 vaccine. CDR3 amino acids: CASSYTGANTGELFF. The CDR3 bases are TGTGCCAGCTCCTATACAGGAGCGAACACCGGGGAGCTGTTTTTT.